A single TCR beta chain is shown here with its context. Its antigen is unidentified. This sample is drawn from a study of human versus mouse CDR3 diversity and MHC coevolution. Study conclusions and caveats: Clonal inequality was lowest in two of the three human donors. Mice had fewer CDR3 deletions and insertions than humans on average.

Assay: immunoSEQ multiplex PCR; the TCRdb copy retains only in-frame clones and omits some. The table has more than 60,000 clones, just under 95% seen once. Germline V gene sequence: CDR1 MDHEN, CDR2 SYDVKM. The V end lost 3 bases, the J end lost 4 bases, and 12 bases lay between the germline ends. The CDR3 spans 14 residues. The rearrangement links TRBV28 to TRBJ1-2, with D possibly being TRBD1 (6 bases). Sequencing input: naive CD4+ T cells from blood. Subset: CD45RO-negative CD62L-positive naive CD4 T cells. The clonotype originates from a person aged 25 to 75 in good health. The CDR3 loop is CASSFAGAIYGYTF. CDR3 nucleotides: TGTGCCAGCAGTTTCGCGGGGGCGATCTATGGCTACACCTTC.